This is a list of T cell receptor beta chains from one sample in a study of radiation and T cells in renal cell carcinoma. Data came from immunoSEQ multiplex PCR; TCRdb stores just in-frame clones and leaves some out. Found here are some 130,000 clones, roughly four fifths of them singletons; the top ten hold around 2%. The sequenced sample was blood, obtained from a patient whose treatment included radiotherapy and nephrectomy. These receptors originate from a woman aged 55-70 years with renal cell carcinoma. Each CDR3 is given with its conserved first and last residue. A D gene is named only where the DNA matches it firmly. Not all rows give a size; the values are once, few, many and, for expanded clones, a class.

J,size,D,V,DNA,CDR3
TRBJ1-3,.,.,TRBV15,TGTGCCACCAGCAGAGATGGGCGGGTCAGCTCTGGAAACACCATATATTTT,CATSRDGRVSSGNTIYF
TRBJ1-3,.,TRBD1,TRBV28,TGTGCCAGCGGGCCGGGACAGGGTTATAACGGAAACACCATATATTTT,CASGPGQGYNGNTIYF
TRBJ2-5,.,.,TRBV27,TGTGCCAGCAGTTTGAGGTCGGGGACCCAGTACTTC,CASSLRSGTQYF
TRBJ2-1,.,TRBD2,TRBV7-9,TGTGCCAGCAGCTTTGAAGGGACTAGCCATAATGAGCAGTTCTTC,CASSFEGTSHNEQFF
TRBJ1-4,.,.,TRBV27,TGTGCCAGCGGGGAATACGGAGCATCACCAACTAATGAAAAACTGTTTTTT,CASGEYGASPTNEKLFF
TRBJ1-4,.,.,TRBV5-1,TGCGCCAGCAGCTTGCAGGCGCCTAATGAAAAACTGTTTTTT,CASSLQAPNEKLFF
TRBJ1-6,.,TRBD1,TRBV5-1,TGCGCCAGCACTTATGGACAGGCGAATAATTCACCCCTCCACTTT,CASTYGQANNSPLHF
TRBJ1-2,.,.,TRBV5-1,TGCGCCAGCAGCCCCGACAGTTATGGCTACACCTTC,CASSPDSYGYTF
TRBJ2-2,.,.,TRBV4-1,TGCGCCAGCAGCCAAGGAGGTTTTGGGGAGCTGTTTTTT,CASSQGGFGELFF
TRBJ2-2,.,.,TRBV28,TGTGCCAGCAGGCCGACAGGGAACACCGGGGAGCTGTTTTTT,CASRPTGNTGELFF
TRBJ1-4,once,.,TRBV7-2,TGTGCCAGCAGCTCCAACAGGGCAACTAATGAAAAACTGTTTTTT,CASSSNRATNEKLFF
TRBJ2-6,once,.,TRBV5-8,TGTGCCAGCAGCTTAGCCCAGTGGGCTGGGGCCAACGTCCTGACTTTC,CASSLAQWAGANVLTF
TRBJ1-2,.,TRBD1,TRBV7-8,TGTGCCAGCAGCGCACGACAGGGGGCAGGTGGCTACACCTTC,CASSARQGAGGYTF
TRBJ1-5,.,.,TRBV10-3,TGTGCCATCAGTGAGTCTGGCAGGGGCGATCAGCCCCAGCATTTT,CAISESGRGDQPQHF
TRBJ2-4,.,TRBD2,TRBV19,TGTGCCAGTAAAAATCATGGGGGGGTTCGGAACATTCAGTACTTC,CASKNHGGVRNIQYF
TRBJ1-2,.,TRBD1,TRBV15,TGTGCCACCAGCAGAGATGGTGGGACAGGGCCCAACTATGGCTACACCTTC,CATSRDGGTGPNYGYTF
TRBJ2-3,.,.,TRBV10-3,TGTGCCATCAGTGAGTCACTCGCGGGGGCCACAGATACGCAGTATTTT,CAISESLAGATDTQYF
TRBJ2-3,.,TRBD2,TRBV6-1,TGTGCCAGCAGTGAAACAGCGGGGTCCACAGATACGCAGTATTTT,CASSETAGSTDTQYF
TRBJ2-7,.,TRBD2,TRBV18,TGTGCCAGCTCACCTAGCGGGAGGGCTTACGAGCAGTACTTC,CASSPSGRAYEQYF
TRBJ1-1,.,TRBD1,TRBV4-2,TGTGCCAGCAGCCAGATTCGGGACAGAGAAGCTTTCTTT,CASSQIRDREAFF
TRBJ2-1,.,.,TRBV6-4,TGTGCCAGCAGTGACTCATCGGTAAGACTCCACAATGAGCAGTTCTTC,CASSDSSVRLHNEQFF
TRBJ1-4,.,TRBD1,TRBV2,TGTGCCAGCAGCTTCCCGGGACAGGTAGATGAAAAACTGTTTTTT,CASSFPGQVDEKLFF
TRBJ2-1,.,.,TRBV19,TGTGCCAGTAGTATAGCCTCGAACTCCTACAATGAGCAGTTCTTC,CASSIASNSYNEQFF
TRBJ2-2,.,.,TRBV9,TGTGCCAGCAGCGTAGAGGACACCGGGGAGCTGTTTTTT,CASSVEDTGELFF
TRBJ2-7,.,.,TRBV28,TGTGCCAGCACTCCACGGCCAGGGTTTCGGGAGCAGTACTTC,CASTPRPGFREQYF
TRBJ2-3,.,.,TRBV7-9,TGTGCCAGCAGCTCCCTTTTTGGGAACATCGATACGCAGTATTTT,CASSSLFGNIDTQYF
TRBJ1-2,.,TRBD1,TRBV28,TGTGCCAGCAGGACCCCGGGACAGGGGACCTATAACTATGGCTACACCTTC,CASRTPGQGTYNYGYTF
TRBJ1-2,once,.,TRBV6-6,TGTGCCAGCAGTCGGACAGCCCGAGGAAATGGCTACACCTTC,CASSRTARGNGYTF
TRBJ2-7,.,TRBD2,TRBV5-1,TGCGCCAGCAGCCCGGGACTAGCGGGGCACGAGCAGTACTTC,CASSPGLAGHEQYF
TRBJ1-6,.,.,TRBV19,TGTGCCAGTAGTGCACAGACAGGACTTAATTCACCCCTCCACTTT,CASSAQTGLNSPLHF
TRBJ1-2,.,TRBD1,TRBV2,TGTGCCAGCAGGAAAGGCATTGGGGGACAGGGAGTCTATGGCTACACCTTC,CASRKGIGGQGVYGYTF
TRBJ2-7,.,.,TRBV5-4,TGTGCCAGCAGCTTAGATGGAATACCCTTCTCCTACGAGCAGTACTTC,CASSLDGIPFSYEQYF
TRBJ1-1,many,.,TRBV5-4,TGTGCCAGCAGCTTGTTCTCGAGGCGGGAGAACACTGAAGCTTTCTTT,CASSLFSRRENTEAFF
TRBJ1-6,.,TRBD1,TRBV2,TGTGCCAGCAGAAGGGAGCAGGGGGCGCGCGGCTCACCCCTCCACTTT,CASRREQGARGSPLHF
TRBJ1-1,.,.,TRBV4-1,TGCGCCAGCAGCCAAGAGCTCAGAGAAAACACTGAAGCTTTCTTT,CASSQELRENTEAFF
TRBJ2-3,.,.,TRBV19,TGTGCCAGTACCCCGCAGCTCGGACCCGACATATATTTCACAGATACGCAGTATTTT,CASTPQLGPDIYFTDTQYF
TRBJ1-1,.,.,TRBV9,TGTGCCAGCAGCTCCCTAGACGGCACTGAAGCTTTCTTT,CASSSLDGTEAFF
TRBJ2-7,.,.,TRBV7-9,TGTGCCAGCAGCCCAACAGTCTACGAGCAGTACTTC,CASSPTVYEQYF
TRBJ2-3,.,TRBD2,TRBV18,TGTGCCAGCTCCCCTAGCGGGAGTAGCACAGATACGCAGTATTTT,CASSPSGSSTDTQYF
TRBJ2-3,.,.,TRBV5-1,TGCGCCAGCAGCTTGGCTGGTATCACAGATACGCAGTATTTT,CASSLAGITDTQYF
TRBJ2-7,few,.,TRBV7-9,TGTGCCAGCAGCTTATTTATTGGACAGAGCTCCTACGAGCAGTACTTC,CASSLFIGQSSYEQYF
TRBJ1-5,.,.,TRBV2,TGTGCCAGCAGCTACGAAAGGGTCGGAAGCAATCAGCCCCAGCATTTT,CASSYERVGSNQPQHF